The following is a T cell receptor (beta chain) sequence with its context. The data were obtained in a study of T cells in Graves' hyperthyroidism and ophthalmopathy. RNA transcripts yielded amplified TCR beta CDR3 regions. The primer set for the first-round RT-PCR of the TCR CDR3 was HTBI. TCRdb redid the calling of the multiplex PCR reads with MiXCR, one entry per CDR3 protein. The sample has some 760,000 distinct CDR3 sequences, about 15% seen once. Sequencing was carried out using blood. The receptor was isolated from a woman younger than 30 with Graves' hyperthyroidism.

CDR3 amino acids: CASSLGLAGVHTGELFF. CDR3 nucleotide sequence: TGTGCCAGCAGCCTGGGACTAGCGGGAGTTCACACCGGGGAGCTGTTTTTT. This chain uses TRBV6-2 or TRBV6-3 with TRBJ2-2, with 14 nucleotides matching TRBD2. The CDR3 extends over 17 amino acids. Germline-derived CDR1 and CDR2 are MNHEY and SVGEGT. Trimming took 6 bases from V and 3 from J; bases not matched to a gene: 6.